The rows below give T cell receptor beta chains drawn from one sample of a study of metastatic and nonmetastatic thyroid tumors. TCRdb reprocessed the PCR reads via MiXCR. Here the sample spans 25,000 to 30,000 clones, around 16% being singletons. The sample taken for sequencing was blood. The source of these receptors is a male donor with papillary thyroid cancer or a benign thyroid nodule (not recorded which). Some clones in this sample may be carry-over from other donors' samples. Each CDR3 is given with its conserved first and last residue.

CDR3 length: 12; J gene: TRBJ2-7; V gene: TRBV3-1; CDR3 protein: CASSPGLYEQYF
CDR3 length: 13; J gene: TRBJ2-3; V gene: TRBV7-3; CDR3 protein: CASSPTGTDTQYF
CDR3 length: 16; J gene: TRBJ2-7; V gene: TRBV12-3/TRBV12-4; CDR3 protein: CASSPGGARSSYEQYF
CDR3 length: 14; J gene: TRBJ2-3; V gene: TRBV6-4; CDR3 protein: CASSEVGDTDTQYF
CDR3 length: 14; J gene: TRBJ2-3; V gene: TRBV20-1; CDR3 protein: CSVRAVMGTDMQYF
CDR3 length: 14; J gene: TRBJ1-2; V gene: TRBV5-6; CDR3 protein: CASSLVADLRGYTF
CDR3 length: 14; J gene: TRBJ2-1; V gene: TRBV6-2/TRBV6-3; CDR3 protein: CASSDPTQYNEQFF
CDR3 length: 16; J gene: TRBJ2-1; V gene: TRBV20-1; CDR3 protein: CSAREGTGSSYNEQFF
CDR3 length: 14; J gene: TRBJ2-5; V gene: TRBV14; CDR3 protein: CASSTQGYVGTQYF
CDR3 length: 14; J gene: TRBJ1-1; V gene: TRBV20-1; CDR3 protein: CSDRGPGTPWVAFF
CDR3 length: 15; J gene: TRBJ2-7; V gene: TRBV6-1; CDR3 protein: CASSLDGTRGYEQYF
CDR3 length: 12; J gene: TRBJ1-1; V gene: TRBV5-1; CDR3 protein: CASRAGGTEAFF
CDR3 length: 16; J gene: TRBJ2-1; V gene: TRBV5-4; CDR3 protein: CASSPYSGSSYNEQFF
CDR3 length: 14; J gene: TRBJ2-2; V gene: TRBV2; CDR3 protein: CASRGGVYTGELFF
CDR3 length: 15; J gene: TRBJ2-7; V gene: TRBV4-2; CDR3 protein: CASSQVAGGPHEQYF
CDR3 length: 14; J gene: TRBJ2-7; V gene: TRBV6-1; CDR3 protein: CASTRRGGLVEQYF
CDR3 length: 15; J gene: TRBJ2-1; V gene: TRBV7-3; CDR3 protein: CASSPRTSGDREQFF
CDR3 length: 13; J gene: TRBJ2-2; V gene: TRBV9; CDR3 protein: CASSVATTGELFF
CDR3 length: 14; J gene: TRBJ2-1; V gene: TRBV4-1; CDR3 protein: CASSQGNRRDEQFF
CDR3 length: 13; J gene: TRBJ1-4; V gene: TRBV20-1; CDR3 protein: CSARTDGNEKLFF
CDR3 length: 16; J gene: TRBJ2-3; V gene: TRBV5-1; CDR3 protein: CASSLVQGLGTDTQYF
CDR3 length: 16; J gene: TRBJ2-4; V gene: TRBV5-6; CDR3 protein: CASTRDELVGGNIQYF
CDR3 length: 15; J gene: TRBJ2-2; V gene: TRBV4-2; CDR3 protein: CASSQDSGGAGELFF
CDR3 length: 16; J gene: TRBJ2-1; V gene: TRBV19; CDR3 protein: CASSIARLADYNEQFF
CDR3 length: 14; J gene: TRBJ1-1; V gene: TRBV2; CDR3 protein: CASKLDHTGAEVFF
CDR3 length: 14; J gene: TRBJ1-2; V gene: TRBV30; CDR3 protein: CATGTGGADYGYTF
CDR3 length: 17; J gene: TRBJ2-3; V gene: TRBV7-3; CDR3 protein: CASSSGQGAPSTDTQYF
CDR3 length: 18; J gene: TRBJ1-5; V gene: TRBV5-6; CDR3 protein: CASSWGGTGGNSNQPQHF
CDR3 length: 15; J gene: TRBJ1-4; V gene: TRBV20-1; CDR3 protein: CSAREGTAYNEKLFF
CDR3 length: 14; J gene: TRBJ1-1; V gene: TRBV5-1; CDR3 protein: CASSLAEVNTEAFF
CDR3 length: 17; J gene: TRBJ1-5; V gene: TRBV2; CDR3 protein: CASSEWGQWMTNQPQHF
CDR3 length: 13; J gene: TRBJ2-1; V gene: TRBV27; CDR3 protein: CASLGGGGNEQFF
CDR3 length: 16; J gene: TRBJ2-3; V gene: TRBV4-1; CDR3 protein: CASSPQRLTAADTQYF
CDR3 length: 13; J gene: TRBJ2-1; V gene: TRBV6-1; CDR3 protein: CASSPVGFSEQFF
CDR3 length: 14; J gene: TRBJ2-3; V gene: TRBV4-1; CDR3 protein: CASSQAAETDTQYF
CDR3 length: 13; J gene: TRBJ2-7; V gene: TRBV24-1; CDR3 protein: CATAGTRDYEQYF
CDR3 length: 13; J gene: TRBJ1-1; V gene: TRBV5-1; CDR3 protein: CASSLTGDTEAFF
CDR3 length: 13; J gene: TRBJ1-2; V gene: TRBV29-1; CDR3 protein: CSAVSLGNYGYTF
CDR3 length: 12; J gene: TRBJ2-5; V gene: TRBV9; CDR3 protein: CASSAGGGTQYF
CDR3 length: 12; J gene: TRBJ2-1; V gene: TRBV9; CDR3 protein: CASSTPPNEQFF
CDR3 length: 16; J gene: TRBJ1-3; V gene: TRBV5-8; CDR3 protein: CASSLEAGLSGNTIYF
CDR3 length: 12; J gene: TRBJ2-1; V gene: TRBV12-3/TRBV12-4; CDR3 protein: CASSILGNEQFF
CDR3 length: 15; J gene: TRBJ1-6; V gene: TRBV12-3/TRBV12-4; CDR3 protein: CASSFGGTGGSPLHF
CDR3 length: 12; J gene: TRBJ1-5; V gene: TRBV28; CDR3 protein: CASSGGNQPQHF
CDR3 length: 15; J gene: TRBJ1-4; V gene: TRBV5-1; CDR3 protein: CASSSTGVTNEKLFF
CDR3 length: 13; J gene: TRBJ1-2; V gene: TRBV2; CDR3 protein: CASSDLGSGGYTF
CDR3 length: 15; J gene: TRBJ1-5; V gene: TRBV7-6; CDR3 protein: CASSLGTGYNQPQHF
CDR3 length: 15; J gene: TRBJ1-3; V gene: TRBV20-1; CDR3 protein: CSASGTAISGNTIYF
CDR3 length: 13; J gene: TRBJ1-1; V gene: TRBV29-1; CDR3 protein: CSVKPPSDTEAFF
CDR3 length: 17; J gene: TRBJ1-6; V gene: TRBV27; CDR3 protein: CASSLLRGAAYNSPLHF